These 25 T cell receptor beta chains share one sample of origin, sequenced in a study of PD-L1 blockade in urothelial cancer. Sample time point: pretreatment peripheral blood. This table comes from immunoSEQ multiplex PCR, and its TCRdb copy is limited to in-frame clones, with some not included. The table includes 45,000 or so clones, 75% to 85% detected once. Sequenced material: PBMCs, taken around atezolizumab (anti-PD-L1) treatment. These receptors came from a man aged 50-60 years with urothelial cancer.

The V and J genes are TRBV11-2 and TRBJ1-5; unclear D gene. V gave up 6 bases and J gave up 6 bases, with 15 bases separating them. The germline gives CDR1 SGHAT, CDR2 FQNNGV. The CDR3 is 14 amino acids. CDR3 DNA: TGTGCCAGCAGTCCGCCGCGCGTCTTTCAGCCCCAGCATTTT. Protein sequence: CASSPPRVFQPQHF.

This clone came up once. V usage is TRBV2 and J usage is TRBJ2-6; TRBD1 matches at 7 bases. The trim removed 6 bases at V and 0 bases at J, leaving 8 bases unmatched. The length of the CDR3 is 17 residues. The germline V gene has CDR1 SNHLY and CDR2 FYNNEI. CDR3 residues: CASRGTVPFSGANVLTF. CDR3 sequence (DNA): TGTGCCAGCAGGGGGACAGTTCCCTTCTCTGGGGCCAACGTCCTGACTTTC.

V gene TRBV5-6 combines with J gene TRBJ1-1; D is uncertain. Germline V gene lookup returns CDR1 SGHDT and CDR2 YYEEEE. The CDR3 is 12 amino acids. Trimming left V 0 bases short and J 7 bases short, with 7 bases between. CDR3 bases: TGTGCCAGCAGCTTGGGAGGGCGTGAAGCTTTCTTT. It translates to CASSLGGREAFF.

The genes are TRBV21-1 and TRBJ1-5; TRBD1, as called in the table, went unchecked against the DNA. TRBV21-1 is designated a pseudogene. The CDR3 totals 12 residues. CDR3 loop: CASSKKGTEKHF. Here the CDR3 DNA reads TGTGCCAGCAGCAAAAAAGGGACAGAGAAGCATTTT.

CDR3 nucleotide sequence: TGTGCCAGCTCCTCCGGGACTAGCGGGAGAGTCGGCTCCTACGAGCAGTACTTC. This sequence encodes CASSSGTSGRVGSYEQYF. The chain employs TRBV18 and TRBJ2-7; TRBD2 matches 14 bases. V lost 6 bases and J lost 0; bases outside the gene matches: 10. The CDR3 covers 18 residues. The germline gives CDR1 KGHSH, CDR2 LQKENI.

This clone was recorded a few times. This chain joins TRBV19 and TRBJ2-3; D is unclear. This CDR3 has 14 amino acids. V was cut by 4 bases and J by 0 bases, with 8 bases left in between. Germline V gives CDR1 LNHDA, CDR2 SQIVND (reference sequence). The CDR3 DNA is TGTGCCAGTAGTAGAGCAGGAAGCACAGATACGCAGTATTTT. Translation: CASSRAGSTDTQYF. The complete variable domain, with remaining parts taken from reference TRBV19 and TRBJ2-3, reads DGGITQSPKYLFRKEGQNVTLSCEQNLNHDAMYWYRQDPGQGLRLIYYSQIVNDFQKGDIAEGYSVSREKKESFPLTVTSAQKNPTAFYLCASSRAGSTDTQYFGPGTRLTVL.

This chain joins TRBV4-2 and TRBJ2-1, with 9 nucleotides matching TRBD2. Germline CDR1 and CDR2: LGHNA and YNFKEQ. Trimming took 4 bases from V and 7 from J; bases not matched to a gene: 8. CDR3 length: 15 residues. The CDR3 loop is CASSPNMAGGNEQFF. The CDR3 DNA reads as TGTGCCAGCAGCCCAAACATGGCGGGGGGGAATGAGCAGTTCTTC.

The chain uses TRBV6-6 and TRBJ1-6, with 7 bases identical to TRBD1. The V gene's germline CDR1 is MNHNY and CDR2 SVGAGI (reference sequence). Trimming cost V 6 bases and J 8 bases; bases outside gene matches: 7. This CDR3 spans 14 amino acids. In nucleotides, the CDR3 is TGTGCCAGCAGCCCGACAGGGATCGATTCACCCCTCCACTTT. It yields the protein CASSPTGIDSPLHF.

This chain connects TRBV9 to TRBJ1-2, with 8 bases aligning to TRBD1. The junction had 8 bases not matched to a gene; V was cut back by 3 bases and J by 7 bases. This CDR3 comprises 14 residues. Per germline, CDR1 SGDLS and CDR2 YYNGEE. In DNA, the CDR3 is TGTGCCAGCAGCGAAGACAGGGGAAAGAGTGGCTACACCTTC. Amino acids: CASSEDRGKSGYTF.

A single count supports this clone. In DNA form, the CDR3 reads TGTGCCAGCAGTAGGGGTGGTGAAGCTTTCTTT. This gives the protein CASSRGGEAFF. The rearrangement uses TRBV28 and TRBJ1-1; weak D call: TRBD1 (5 bases). The germline CDR1 and CDR2 sequences are MDHEN and SYDVKM. There are 11 residues in the CDR3. V was shortened by 5 bases and J by 7 bases, with 8 bases between the two germline ends.

In its sample, this clone was seen a few times. The chain couples TRBV2 to TRBJ1-4; D ambiguous. V was pared by 8 bases and J by 4 bases, with 11 bases between. CDR1 SNHLY and CDR2 FYNNEI come from the germline V gene. This CDR3 contains 13 residues. Here the CDR3 DNA reads TGTGCCAGCGGTCAGGATGTTAATGAAAAACTGTTTTTT. Encoded protein: CASGQDVNEKLFF.

The table lists this clone with a count of one. The chain combines TRBV25-1 with TRBJ1-3; D is possibly TRBD1 (6 bases). V lost 3 bases and J 4 bases, leaving 13 bases between the germline ends. There are 15 residues in the CDR3. Per germline, CDR1 MGHDK and CDR2 SYGVNS. The CDR3 loop is CASSEYRVPGNTIYF. The CDR3 nucleotides read TGTGCCAGCAGTGAGTACAGGGTACCCGGAAACACCATATATTTT.

The genes are TRBV11-2 and TRBJ1-1, with 7 bases lining up with TRBD1. CDR1 is SGHAT and CDR2 is FQNNGV in the germline V gene. The CDR3 has 15 residues. Trimming took 5 bases from V and 4 from J; bases not matched to a gene: 10. The CDR3 is CASSVTSGTATEAFF. DNA for the CDR3: TGTGCCAGCAGCGTCACATCCGGGACAGCCACTGAAGCTTTCTTT.

The chain links TRBV9 to TRBJ2-3; 7 bases line up with TRBD2. This CDR3 has 15 residues. V lost 1 base, J lost 4 bases, and 6 bases stayed unmatched. Germline lookup yields CDR1 SGDLS and CDR2 YYNGEE. CDR3 residues: CASSVRASGADTQYF. The DNA for the CDR3 is TGTGCCAGCAGCGTAAGGGCTAGCGGTGCAGATACGCAGTATTTT.

The chain is built from TRBV15 and TRBJ2-6; 7 bases match TRBD1. Germline loops: CDR1 LNHNV, CDR2 YYDKDF (reference sequence). The V and J ends lost 8 bases and 0 bases, in that order; junction bases with no gene match: 10. The CDR3 spans 17 residues. Here the CDR3 reads CATAPRDRYSGANVLTF. CDR3 coding DNA: TGTGCCACCGCTCCCCGGGACAGATACTCTGGGGCCAACGTCCTGACTTTC.

The rearrangement joins TRBV28 to TRBJ2-7; 13 bases are a match to TRBD2. With V trimmed by 3 bases and J by 3 bases, 2 bases remained unmatched. In germline, CDR1 is MDHEN, CDR2 SYDVKM. This CDR3 contains 15 residues. CDR3 residues: CASSLTSGGYYEQYV. The CDR3 DNA follows: TGTGCCAGCAGTTTGACTAGCGGGGGGTACTACGAGCAGTACGTC.

The rearrangement links TRBV6-5 to TRBJ1-1, with unresolved D. V lost 5 bases to trimming and J lost 0 bases, with 7 bases between them. Germline V gene sequence: CDR1 MNHEY, CDR2 SVGAGI. There are 13 residues in the CDR3. CDR3 sequence reads: CASSSQVNTEAFF. CDR3 in DNA: TGTGCCAGCAGTAGTCAGGTGAACACTGAAGCTTTCTTT.

CDR3 DNA sequence: TGTGCCTGGAGTGCCGGGTCAAACACTGAAGCTTTCTTT. Protein: CAWSAGSNTEAFF. This sequence joins TRBV30 and TRBJ1-1; D remains ambiguous. The CDR3 has 13 amino acids. Deletions cut 1 base from V and 2 bases from J, with 8 bases between. Per germline, CDR1 GTSNPN and CDR2 SVGIG (reference sequence).

The rearrangement uses TRBV18 and TRBJ1-2; TRBD1 matches at 7 bases. The ends lost 3 bases at V and 4 bases at J; junction bases unmatched: 8. This CDR3 comprises 15 residues. CDR1 KGHSH and CDR2 LQKENI come from the germline V gene. The CDR3 sequence is CASSPSTGNFYGYTF. The CDR3 DNA follows: TGTGCCAGCTCACCCTCGACAGGGAACTTCTATGGCTACACCTTC.

The chain employs TRBV6-6 and TRBJ2-7; 12 bases fit TRBD2. The CDR3 extends over 15 amino acids. From germline, CDR1 is MNHNY and CDR2 SVGAGI (reference sequence). J lost 3 bases, V lost 2 bases, and 2 bases had no gene match. Written as DNA, the CDR3 is TGTGCCAGCAGTTACGGGACTAGCGGGTACTACGAGCAGTACTTC. Its protein is CASSYGTSGYYEQYF.

This clone appeared a single time. The rearrangement joins TRBV28 to TRBJ1-2, with 9 bases fitting TRBD1. With 8 bases clipped from V and 5 bases from J, the junction kept 9 bases outside the gene matches. This CDR3 spans 14 amino acids. The V gene's germline CDR1 is MDHEN and CDR2 SYDVKM. Here the CDR3 reads CASGRQGDLYGYTF. The CDR3 nucleotides read TGTGCCAGCGGCAGACAGGGGGACTTGTATGGCTACACCTTC.

V and J are TRBV11-2 and TRBJ1-1; D uncertain. This CDR3 is built from 11 residues. CDR1 and CDR2 from the germline V gene are SGHAT and FQNNGV. Trimming cost V 3 bases and J 12 bases, with 11 bases left between them. This CDR3 is CASSFGRKPFF. As DNA, the CDR3 is TGTGCCAGCAGCTTCGGCAGGAAGCCTTTCTTT. Full variable domain (remainder filled in from reference TRBV11-2 and TRBJ1-1): EAGVAQSPRYKIIEKRQSVAFWCNPISGHATLYWYQQILGQGPKLLIQFQNNGVVDDSQLPKDRFSAERLKGVDSTLKIQPAKLEDSAVYLCASSFGRKPFFGQGTRLTVV.

V gene TRBV9 combines with J gene TRBJ2-1, with TRBD2 as a possible D gene (6 bases). Germline lookup yields CDR1 SGDLS and CDR2 YYNGEE. Trimming cost V 3 bases and J 6 bases, with 16 bases left between them. The CDR3 runs to 15 residues. The CDR3 loop reads CASSATSSGSNEQFF. The CDR3 nucleotides are TGTGCCAGCAGCGCGACTAGTTCGGGTAGCAATGAGCAGTTCTTC. Based on the CDR3 plus reference TRBV9 and TRBJ2-1, the full variable domain is DSGVTQTPKHLITATGQRVTLRCSPRSGDLSVYWYQQSLDQGLQFLIQYYNGEERAKGNILERFSAQQFPDLHSELNLSSLELGDSALYFCASSATSSGSNEQFFGPGTRLTVL.

Comments on this clone: An end of the junction differs from the germline gene, which may be a read error. Additional DNA sequences in this sample encode the identical CDR3. The V call is TRBV7-7, the J call TRBJ2-5; 8 bases line up with TRBD2. Germline V CDR1 and CDR2: SSHAT, FNYEAQ (reference sequence). The CDR3 contains 14 residues. Written as DNA, the CDR3 is TGTGCTAGCAGCTTAGCGGGACAAAAGGAGACCCAGTACTTC. Its translation: CASSLAGQKETQYF.

The rearrangement uses TRBV7-9 and TRBJ2-3, with 10 bases fitting TRBD2. CDR3 length equals 16 residues. Unmatched junction bases numbered 5, after V lost 5 bases and J lost 0 bases. Per the germline V gene, CDR1 is SEHNR and CDR2 is FQNEAQ (reference sequence). CDR3 coding DNA: TGTGCCAGCAGCCGGCGACTAGCGGGCAGCACAGATACGCAGTATTTT. As protein: CASSRRLAGSTDTQYF.